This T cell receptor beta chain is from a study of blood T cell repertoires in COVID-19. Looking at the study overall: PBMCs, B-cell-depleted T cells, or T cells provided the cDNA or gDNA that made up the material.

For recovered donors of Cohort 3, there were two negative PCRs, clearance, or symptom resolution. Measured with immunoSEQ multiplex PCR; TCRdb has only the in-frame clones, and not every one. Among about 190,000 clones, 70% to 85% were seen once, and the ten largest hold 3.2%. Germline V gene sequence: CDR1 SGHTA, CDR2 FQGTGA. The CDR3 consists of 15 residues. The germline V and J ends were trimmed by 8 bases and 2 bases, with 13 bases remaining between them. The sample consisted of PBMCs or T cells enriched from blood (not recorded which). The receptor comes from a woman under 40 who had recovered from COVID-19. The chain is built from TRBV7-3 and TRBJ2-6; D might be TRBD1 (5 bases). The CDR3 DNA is TGTGCCAGCGTCAAGGGGAACGCTGGGGCCAACGTCCTGACTTTC. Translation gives CASVKGNAGANVLTF.